The entry that follows covers one TCR beta chain sequence. The CDR3 spans 14 residues. Germline trimming cut 4 bases from V and 3 bases from J; bases unmatched to any gene: 3. Per the germline V gene, CDR1 is SGHTA and CDR2 is FQGTGA. The memory fraction was CD4+CD45RO+CD25- cells. Full-length variable regions came from constant-region reverse primers plus semi-nested Nested Universal Primer A PCR. TCRdb itself ran the 5' RACE reads through MiXCR, one entry per CDR3 protein. The profile shows under 35,000 distinct CDR3 sequences, around 22% of them singletons. The J gene is TRBJ2-3, the V gene TRBV7-3; 8 bases align to TRBD2. The clonotype was recovered from a female donor with breast cancer. Sequenced input: memory CD4+ T cells sorted from blood. Indicated subset: memory CD4+ T cells, CD4+CD45RO+CD25-. CDR3 in amino acids: CASSCGGRTDTQYF. The CDR3 DNA sequence: TGTGCCAGCAGCTGCGGGGGGAGAACAGATACGCAGTATTTT.